The 29 T cell receptor beta chains given below trace back to one sample, sequenced in a study of post-analysis software for immune sequencing data. The antigens of these receptors remain unknown. Study-level findings and limits: Higher frequency in patients than in controls was seen for roughly five TRBV segments, with TRBV5-6, TRBV5-1 and TRBV20-1 among them.

The TCR beta cDNA libraries carried unique molecular identifiers. TCRdb called the PCR reads again in MiXCR, with one record for every CDR3 protein. This table holds more than 450,000 distinct CDR3 sequences, 40% to 50% found once. The material sequenced was blood. All receptors derive from a girl between 10 and 17 years old with multiple sclerosis.

This clonotype appeared many times. The J gene is TRBJ2-1, the V gene TRBV29-1, with D possibly being TRBD2 (6 bases). Trimming stripped 6 bases from V and 7 bases from J, with 16 bases between. The CDR3 length is 13 residues. The germline V gene has CDR1 SQVTM and CDR2 ANQGSEA. The chain's CDR3 is CSVGPGLANEQFF. Here the CDR3 DNA reads TGCAGCGTGGGGCCGGGACTGGCGAATGAGCAGTTCTTC.

This sequence joins TRBV9 and TRBJ1-1; D gene ambiguous. This CDR3 region has 18 residues. The germline gives CDR1 SGDLS, CDR2 YYNGEE. V was cut by 0 bases and J by 0 bases, with 18 bases left in between. DNA of the CDR3: TGTGCCAGCAGCGTAGACCCGATAAGGTTTCGGTTGAACACTGAAGCTTTCTTT. This gives the protein CASSVDPIRFRLNTEAFF.

This clonotype appeared many times. J is TRBJ2-7 and V is TRBV7-2; 7 bases are shared with TRBD1. The CDR3 loop spans 14 amino acids. The germline gives CDR1 SGHTA, CDR2 FQGNSA. Trimming at V came to 3 bases and at J to 7 bases, leaving 9 bases not matched to a gene. This chain's CDR3 is CASSFMGTAPEQYF. CDR3 coding DNA: TGTGCCAGCAGCTTCATGGGGACAGCGCCGGAGCAGTACTTC.

This chain uses TRBV25-1 with TRBJ1-5; TRBD1 matches 7 bases. The CDR3 length is 15 residues. Germline CDR1 is MGHDK and CDR2 is SYGVNS. V lost 4 bases, J lost 6 bases, and 9 bases stayed unmatched. CDR3 in DNA: TGTGCCAGCAGTGGTCTACAGGGGTCGGGTCAGCCCCAGCATTTT. Its translation is CASSGLQGSGQPQHF.

This clonotype was counted only a few times. In DNA, the CDR3 is TGCAGTGCCCCGTCAGGGACAGGGGGAAGCATTCAGTACTTC. Protein sequence: CSAPSGTGGSIQYF. The rearrangement uses TRBV20-1 and TRBJ2-4; 11 nucleotides agree with TRBD1. The CDR3 has 14 residues. Germline V lookup: CDR1 DFQATT, CDR2 SNEGSKA (reference sequence). J lost 9 bases, V lost 6 bases, and 10 bases had no gene match.

This chain uses TRBV7-9 with TRBJ2-1, with D unresolved. Germline V gene lookup returns CDR1 SEHNR and CDR2 FQNEAQ (reference sequence). This CDR3 is 12 amino acids long. Deletions cut 1 base from V and 10 bases from J, with 8 bases between. This CDR3 is CASSLEGYEQFF. CDR3 in DNA: TGTGCCAGCAGCTTAGAAGGGTACGAGCAGTTCTTC.

This clonotype was counted only a few times. The J gene is TRBJ1-5, the V gene TRBV2; no firm D call. The V end was cut by 6 bases, the J end by 4 bases, with 4 bases between. The germline V gene has CDR1 SNHLY and CDR2 FYNNEI. The CDR3 has 11 amino acids. DNA of the CDR3: TGTGCCAGCAGCGAAAATCAGCCCCAGCATTTT. Its protein is CASSENQPQHF.

This clonotype was observed a single time. J is TRBJ2-5 and V is TRBV6-2 or TRBV6-3; TRBD1 might be the D (5 bases). The end of the DNA aligns better with TRBJ2-7, so the J call may be wrong. This CDR3 spans 15 amino acids. The germline V gene has CDR1 MNHEY and CDR2 SVGEGT. As DNA, the CDR3 is TGTGCCAGCAGCACACAGGTGACAGTTACCTACGAGCAGTACTTC. This translates into CASSTQVTVTYEQYF.

There are a few counts of this clonotype. The chain carries TRBV12-3 or TRBV12-4 and TRBJ1-1; D gene unclear. CDR3 size: 12 residues. Deletions cut 1 base from V and 4 bases from J, with 4 bases between. CDR3 sequence (DNA): TGTGCCAGCAGTTTAGTAGTCACTGAAGCTTTCTTT. It encodes CASSLVVTEAFF.

This clonotype has a handful of counts. V gene TRBV3-1 combines with J gene TRBJ2-7; 7 nucleotides match TRBD2. CDR1 and CDR2 from the germline V gene are LGHDT and YNNKEL (reference sequence). The CDR3 loop spans 15 amino acids. Trimming removed 6 bases from V and 1 base from J; junction bases left unmatched: 9. This chain's CDR3 is CASSPRGSGSYEQYF. CDR3 in DNA: TGTGCCAGCAGTCCCCGGGGTAGCGGGTCCTACGAGCAGTACTTC.

The rearrangement joins TRBV7-2 to TRBJ2-1, with 16 bases matching TRBD2. Germline CDR1 is SGHTA and CDR2 is FQGNSA. The CDR3 spans 16 residues. The junction had 4 bases not matched to a gene; V was cut back by 4 bases and J by 7 bases. CDR3 region: CASSSTGLAGGNEQFF. The CDR3 nucleotides are TGTGCCAGCAGCTCTACGGGACTAGCGGGAGGGAATGAGCAGTTCTTC.

The table lists this clonotype with a count of one. The chain employs TRBV4-1 and TRBJ1-1; 9 nucleotides agree with TRBD1. This CDR3 spans 14 amino acids. Unmatched junction bases numbered 4, after V lost 5 bases and J lost 3 bases. Germline V gives CDR1 MGHRA, CDR2 YSYEKL. CDR3 amino acids: CASSWRTGDTEAFF. CDR3 in DNA: TGCGCCAGCAGCTGGCGGACAGGGGACACTGAAGCTTTCTTT.

The sample holds one count of this clonotype. The chain links TRBV4-1 to TRBJ1-1; D may be TRBD1 (5 bases). The ends were cut back, 4 bases at V and 8 bases at J, with 11 bases in the middle. The CDR3 totals 12 residues. Per the germline V gene, CDR1 is MGHRA and CDR2 is YSYEKL. Here the CDR3 DNA reads TGCGCCAGCAGCCGGGGCAGCGAAGAAGCTTTCTTT. As protein: CASSRGSEEAFF.

A few counts support this clonotype. The chain uses TRBV5-1 and TRBJ2-7, with D tentatively TRBD1 (5 bases). Trimming left V 0 bases short and J 0 bases short, with 10 bases between. The CDR3 totals 15 residues. Looked up from germline, CDR1 is SGHRS and CDR2 is YFSETQ. DNA for the CDR3: TGCGCCAGCAGCTTGGAGACAGTTAGCTCCTACGAGCAGTACTTC. Translating gives CASSLETVSSYEQYF. Variable domain in full (rest from reference TRBV5-1 and TRBJ2-7): KAGVTQTPRYLIKTRGQQVTLSCSPISGHRSVSWYQQTPGQGLQFLFEYFSETQRNKGNFPGRFSGRQFSNSRSEMNVSTLELGDSALYLCASSLETVSSYEQYFGPGTRLTVT.

The table lists this clonotype with a count of one. The rearrangement uses TRBV5-1 and TRBJ2-2; unclear D gene. From germline, CDR1 is SGHRS and CDR2 YFSETQ. This CDR3 is 15 amino acids long. V lost 0 bases to trimming and J lost 2 bases, with 8 bases between them. The CDR3 nucleotides read TGCGCCAGCAGCTTGGACTACCCCAACACCGGGGAGCTGTTTTTT. Translation gives CASSLDYPNTGELFF.

The chain uses TRBV29-1 and TRBJ2-1; TRBD2 is a possible D gene (5 bases). The length of the CDR3 is 17 residues. Germline V gene sequence: CDR1 SQVTM, CDR2 ANQGSEA. V gave up 3 bases and J gave up 10 bases, with 28 bases separating them. CDR3: CSVDEGSGKWTAEEQFF. The CDR3 DNA is TGCAGCGTTGATGAAGGGAGCGGCAAGTGGACGGCAGAGGAGCAGTTCTTC.

The J gene is TRBJ1-2, the V gene TRBV5-1; possible D gene TRBD1, 6 bases. Trimming shortened V by 3 bases and J by 4 bases, and 13 bases separated the two germline ends. Germline loops: CDR1 SGHRS, CDR2 YFSETQ. This CDR3 has 14 amino acids. The CDR3 sequence is CASSSAGAGYGYTF. The CDR3 region has the DNA TGCGCCAGCAGCTCGGCGGGGGCCGGCTATGGCTACACCTTC. Full variable domain (missing parts from reference TRBV5-1 and TRBJ1-2): KAGVTQTPRYLIKTRGQQVTLSCSPISGHRSVSWYQQTPGQGLQFLFEYFSETQRNKGNFPGRFSGRQFSNSRSEMNVSTLELGDSALYLCASSSAGAGYGYTFGSGTRLTVV.

This chain connects TRBV13 to TRBJ2-5, with D possibly being TRBD1 (5 bases). The V gene's germline CDR1 is PRHDT and CDR2 FYEKMQ (reference sequence). CDR3 size: 14 residues. V was pared by 3 bases and J by 1 base, with 9 bases between. CDR3 nucleotides: TGTGCCAGCAGCTTGACAGCGCTCCAAGAGACCCAGTACTTC. This encodes CASSLTALQETQYF.

This clonotype was seen a handful of times. The chain is built from TRBV6-5 and TRBJ2-3, with a possible D match to TRBD2 (5 bases). V was pared by 7 bases and J by 0 bases, with 8 bases between. Germline values: CDR1 MNHEY, CDR2 SVGAGI. The CDR3 covers 13 residues. In nucleotides, the CDR3 is TGTGCCAGCAAGCGGCTAAGCACAGATACGCAGTATTTT. Translation gives CASKRLSTDTQYF.

V is TRBV20-1 and J is TRBJ2-1; D is unclear. The CDR3 is made up of 14 amino acids. V lost 0 bases and J 7 bases, leaving 13 bases between the germline ends. Germline loops: CDR1 DFQATT, CDR2 SNEGSKA (reference sequence). CDR3 in DNA: TGCAGTGCTAGAGATACCCGGGTCAGAAATGAGCAGTTCTTC. Its translation is CSARDTRVRNEQFF.

A single count supports this clonotype. The chain employs TRBV7-9 and TRBJ1-5; 10 nucleotides agree with TRBD1. CDR1 is SEHNR and CDR2 is FQNEAQ in the germline V gene (reference sequence). With 5 bases clipped from V and 10 bases from J, the junction kept 20 bases outside the gene matches. The CDR3 consists of 18 residues. The CDR3 sequence is CASSIRQGTGAVREPQHF. DNA for the CDR3: TGTGCCAGCAGCATCCGCCAAGGGACAGGGGCCGTTCGGGAACCCCAGCATTTT.

This clonotype was detected only a few times. The rearrangement links TRBV6-6 to TRBJ2-1; no clear D. V lost 2 bases to trimming and J lost 9 bases, with 5 bases between them. The CDR3 totals 11 residues. CDR1 and CDR2 from the germline V gene are MNHNY and SVGAGI (reference sequence). CDR3 sequence (DNA): TGTGCCAGCAGTTACGGATCTGAGCAGTTCTTC. Residues: CASSYGSEQFF.

J is TRBJ2-3 and V is TRBV7-2, with a tentative D call TRBD2 (6 bases). The CDR3 sequence is 15 residues long. The V end lost 3 bases, the J end lost 2 bases, and 12 bases lay between the germline ends. CDR1 and CDR2 (germline): SGHTA, FQGNSA. CDR3 DNA: TGTGCCAGCAGCTTGGGGGGACTTCACACAGATACGCAGTATTTT. Amino acid sequence: CASSLGGLHTDTQYF.

A few counts support this clonotype. This chain joins TRBV12-3 or TRBV12-4 and TRBJ2-4; D may be TRBD1 (8 bases). The V gene lost 7 bases and the J gene lost 3 bases, with 13 bases spanning the gap. There are 14 residues in the CDR3. DNA of the CDR3: TGTGCCAGCAATACAGGGGGGGGCAAAAACATTCAGTACTTC. It is translated as CASNTGGGKNIQYF.

The genes are TRBV30 and TRBJ2-1; 13 bases agree with TRBD2. The CDR3 length is 14 residues. Germline-derived CDR1 and CDR2 are GTSNPN and SVGIG (reference sequence). The V and J ends lost 2 bases and 13 bases, in that order; junction bases with no gene match: 8. CDR3 nucleotide sequence: TGTGCCTGGAGTAATGGACTAGCGGGAGAAACCCAGTTCTTC. This encodes CAWSNGLAGETQFF.

The chain recombines TRBV20-1 with TRBJ2-7; TRBD1 matches at 7 bases. The CDR3 has 14 amino acids. V lost 4 bases and J lost 5; bases outside the gene matches: 11. From germline, CDR1 is DFQATT and CDR2 SNEGSKA (reference sequence). CDR3 amino acids: CSATWTGTIHEQYF. Here the CDR3 DNA reads TGCAGTGCTACCTGGACAGGAACAATCCACGAGCAGTACTTC.

The chain has TRBV4-1 and TRBJ2-5; no clear D gene. The CDR3 is made up of 14 amino acids. V lost 5 bases and J lost 0, with 10 bases in between. Germline V gene sequence: CDR1 MGHRA, CDR2 YSYEKL. The CDR3 protein is CASSKRADQETQYF. CDR3 nucleotides: TGCGCCAGCAGCAAAAGGGCGGACCAAGAGACCCAGTACTTC.

There are a few counts of this clonotype. The rearrangement links TRBV4-1 to TRBJ1-2; TRBD1 is a possible D gene (6 bases). CDR3 size: 14 residues. Trimming left V 3 bases short and J 3 bases short, with 11 bases between. Germline CDR1 and CDR2: MGHRA and YSYEKL. The DNA for the CDR3 is TGCGCCAGCAGCCAGGCGAACAGGGACTATGGCTACACCTTC. Translating gives CASSQANRDYGYTF.

This clonotype was detected only once. This may stem from a read error, because a much larger clone lies one nucleotide away. The chain is built from TRBV9 and TRBJ2-1; D is uncertain. The CDR3 has 13 residues. Germline CDR1 is SGDLS and CDR2 is YYNGEE. The CDR3, as DNA: TGTGCCGGCAGCGTCGGTAGCTACAATGAGCAGTTCTTC. Protein product: CAGSVGSYNEQFF.